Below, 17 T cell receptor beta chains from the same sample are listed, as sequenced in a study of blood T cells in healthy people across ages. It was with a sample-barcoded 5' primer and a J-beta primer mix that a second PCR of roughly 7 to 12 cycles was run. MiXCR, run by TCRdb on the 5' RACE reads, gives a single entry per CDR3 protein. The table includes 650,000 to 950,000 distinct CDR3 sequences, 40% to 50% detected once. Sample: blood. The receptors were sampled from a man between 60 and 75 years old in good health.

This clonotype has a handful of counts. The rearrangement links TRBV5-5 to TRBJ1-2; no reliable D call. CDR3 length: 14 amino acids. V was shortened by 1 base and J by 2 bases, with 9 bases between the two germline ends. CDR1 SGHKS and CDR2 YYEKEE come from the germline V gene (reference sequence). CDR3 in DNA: TGTGCCAGCAGCTTGTTCCAGGAGAACTATGGCTACACCTTC. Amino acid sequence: CASSLFQENYGYTF.

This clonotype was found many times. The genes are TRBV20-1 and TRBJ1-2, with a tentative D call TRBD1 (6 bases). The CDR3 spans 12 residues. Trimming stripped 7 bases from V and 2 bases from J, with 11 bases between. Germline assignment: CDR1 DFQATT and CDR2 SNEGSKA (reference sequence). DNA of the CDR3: TGCAGTGGGGGGCAGGGGAACTATGGCTACACCTTC. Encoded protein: CSGGQGNYGYTF.

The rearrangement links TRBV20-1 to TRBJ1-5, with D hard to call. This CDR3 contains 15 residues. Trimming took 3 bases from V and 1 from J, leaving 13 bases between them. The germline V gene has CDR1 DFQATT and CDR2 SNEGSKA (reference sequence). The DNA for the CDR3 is TGCAGTGCTAGGGTTGGAGTTGTGAGCAATCAGCCCCAGCATTTT. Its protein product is CSARVGVVSNQPQHF.

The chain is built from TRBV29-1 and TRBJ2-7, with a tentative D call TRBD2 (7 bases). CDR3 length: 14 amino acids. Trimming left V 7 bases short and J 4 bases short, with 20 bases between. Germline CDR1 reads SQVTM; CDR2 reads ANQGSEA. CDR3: CSASPQGGGYEQYF. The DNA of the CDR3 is TGCAGCGCCTCCCCACAGGGAGGGGGTTACGAGCAGTACTTC.

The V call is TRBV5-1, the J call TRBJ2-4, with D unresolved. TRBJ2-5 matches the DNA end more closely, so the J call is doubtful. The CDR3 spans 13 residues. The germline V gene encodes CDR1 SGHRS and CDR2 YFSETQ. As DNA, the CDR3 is TGCGCCAGCAGCGTGATCAGGCAAGAGACCCAGTACTTC. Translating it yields CASSVIRQETQYF.

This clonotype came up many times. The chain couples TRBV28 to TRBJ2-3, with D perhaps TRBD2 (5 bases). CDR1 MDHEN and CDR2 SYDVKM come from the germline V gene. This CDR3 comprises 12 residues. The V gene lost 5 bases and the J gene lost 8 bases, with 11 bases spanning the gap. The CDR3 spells CASSPLRGTQYF. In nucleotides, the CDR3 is TGTGCCAGCAGTCCCCTTCGGGGTACGCAGTATTTT. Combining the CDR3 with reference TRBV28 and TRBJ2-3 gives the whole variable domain DVKVTQSSRYLVKRTGEKVFLECVQDMDHENMFWYRQDPGLGLRLIYFSYDVKMKEKGDIPEGYSVSREKKERFSLILESASTNQTSMYLCASSPLRGTQYFGPGTRLTVL.

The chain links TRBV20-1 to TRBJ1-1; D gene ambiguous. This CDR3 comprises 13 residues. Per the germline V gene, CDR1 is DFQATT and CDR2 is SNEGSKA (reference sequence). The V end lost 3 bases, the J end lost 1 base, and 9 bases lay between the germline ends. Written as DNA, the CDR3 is TGCAGTGCTAGTTCTTATAAGAACACTGAAGCTTTCTTT. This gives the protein CSASSYKNTEAFF.

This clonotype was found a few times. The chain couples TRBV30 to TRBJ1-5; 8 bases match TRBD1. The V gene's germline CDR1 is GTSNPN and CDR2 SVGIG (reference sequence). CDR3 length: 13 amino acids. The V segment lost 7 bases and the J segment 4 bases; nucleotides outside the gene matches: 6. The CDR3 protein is CAYDRGPNQPQHF. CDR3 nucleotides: TGTGCCTACGACAGGGGCCCAAATCAGCCCCAGCATTTT. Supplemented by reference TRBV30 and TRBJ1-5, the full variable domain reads SQTIHQWPATLVQPVGSPLSLECTVEGTSNPNLYWYRQAAGRGLQLLFYSVGIGQISSEVPQNLSASRPQDRQFILSSKKLLLSDSGFYLCAYDRGPNQPQHFGDGTRLSIL.

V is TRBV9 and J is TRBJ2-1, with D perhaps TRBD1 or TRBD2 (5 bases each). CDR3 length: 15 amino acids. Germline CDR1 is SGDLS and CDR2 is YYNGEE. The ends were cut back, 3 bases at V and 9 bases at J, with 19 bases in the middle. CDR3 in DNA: TGTGCCAGCAGCGCGCGGGCCCTGTCGGACACTGAGCAGTTCTTC. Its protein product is CASSARALSDTEQFF. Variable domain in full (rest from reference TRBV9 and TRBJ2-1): DSGVTQTPKHLITATGQRVTLRCSPRSGDLSVYWYQQSLDQGLQFLIQYYNGEERAKGNILERFSAQQFPDLHSELNLSSLELGDSALYFCASSARALSDTEQFFGPGTRLTVL.

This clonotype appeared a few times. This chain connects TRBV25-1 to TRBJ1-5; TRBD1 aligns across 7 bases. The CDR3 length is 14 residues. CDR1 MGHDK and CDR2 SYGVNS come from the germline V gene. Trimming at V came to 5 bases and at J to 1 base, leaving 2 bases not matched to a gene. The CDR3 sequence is CASSSTGSNQPQHF. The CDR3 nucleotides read TGTGCCAGCAGTTCGACAGGGAGCAATCAGCCCCAGCATTTT.

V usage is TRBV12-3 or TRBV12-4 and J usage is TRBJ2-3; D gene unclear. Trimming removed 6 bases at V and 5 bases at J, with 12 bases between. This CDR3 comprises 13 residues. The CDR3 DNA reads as TGTGCCAGCAGGCTATCCTCGGAAGATACGCAGTATTTT. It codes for CASRLSSEDTQYF.

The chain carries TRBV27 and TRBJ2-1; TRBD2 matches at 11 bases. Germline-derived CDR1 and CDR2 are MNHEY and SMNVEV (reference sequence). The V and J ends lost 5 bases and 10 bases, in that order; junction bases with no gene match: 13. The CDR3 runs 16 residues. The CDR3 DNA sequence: TGTGCCAGCAGTCTCCGACTAGCGGGATCCCCGGGGGAGCAGTTCTTC. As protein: CASSLRLAGSPGEQFF.

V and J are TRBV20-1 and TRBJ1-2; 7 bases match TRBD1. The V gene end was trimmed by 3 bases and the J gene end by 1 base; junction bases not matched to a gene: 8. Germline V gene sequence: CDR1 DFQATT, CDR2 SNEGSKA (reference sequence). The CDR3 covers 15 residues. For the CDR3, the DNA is TGCAGTGCTAGGGACGACAGGGCTATTAACTATGGCTACACCTTC. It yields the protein CSARDDRAINYGYTF.

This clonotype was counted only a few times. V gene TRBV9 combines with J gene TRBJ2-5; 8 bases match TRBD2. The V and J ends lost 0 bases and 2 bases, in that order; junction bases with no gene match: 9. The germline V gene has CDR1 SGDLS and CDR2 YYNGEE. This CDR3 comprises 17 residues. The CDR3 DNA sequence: TGTGCCAGCAGCGTAGGGGAGTCTAGCGGGCCTCAAGAGACCCAGTACTTC. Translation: CASSVGESSGPQETQYF.

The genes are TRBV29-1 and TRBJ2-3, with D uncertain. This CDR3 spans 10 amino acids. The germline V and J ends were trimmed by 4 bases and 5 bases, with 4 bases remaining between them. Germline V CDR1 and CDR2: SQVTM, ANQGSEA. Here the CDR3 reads CSVAQDTQYF. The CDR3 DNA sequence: TGCAGCGTTGCGCAAGATACGCAGTATTTT.

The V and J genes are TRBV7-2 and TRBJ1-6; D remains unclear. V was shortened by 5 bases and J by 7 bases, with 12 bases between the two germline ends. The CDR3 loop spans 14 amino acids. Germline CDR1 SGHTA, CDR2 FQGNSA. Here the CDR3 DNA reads TGTGCCAGCAGCCTAAGATCTGTAAATTCACCCCTCCACTTT. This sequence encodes CASSLRSVNSPLHF.

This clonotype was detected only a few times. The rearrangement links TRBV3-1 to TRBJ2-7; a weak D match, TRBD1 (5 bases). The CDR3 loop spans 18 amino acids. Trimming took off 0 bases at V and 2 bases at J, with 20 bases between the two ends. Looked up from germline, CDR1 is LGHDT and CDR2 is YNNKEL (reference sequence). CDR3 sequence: CASSQDSRSRGRAYEQYF. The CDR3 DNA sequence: TGTGCCAGCAGCCAAGATAGTAGGTCCCGCGGCAGGGCCTACGAGCAGTACTTC.